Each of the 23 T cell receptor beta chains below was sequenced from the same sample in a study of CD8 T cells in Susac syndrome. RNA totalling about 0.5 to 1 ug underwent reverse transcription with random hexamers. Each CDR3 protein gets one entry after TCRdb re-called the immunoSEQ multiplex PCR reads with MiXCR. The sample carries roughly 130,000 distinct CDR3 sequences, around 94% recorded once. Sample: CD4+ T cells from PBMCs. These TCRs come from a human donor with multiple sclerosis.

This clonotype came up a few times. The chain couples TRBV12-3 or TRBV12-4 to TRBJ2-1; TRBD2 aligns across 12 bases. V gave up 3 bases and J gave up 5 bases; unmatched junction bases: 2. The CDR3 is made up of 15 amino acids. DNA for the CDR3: TGTGCCAGCAGTTTCCTAGCGGGGGGGCACAATGAGCAGTTCTTC. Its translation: CASSFLAGGHNEQFF.

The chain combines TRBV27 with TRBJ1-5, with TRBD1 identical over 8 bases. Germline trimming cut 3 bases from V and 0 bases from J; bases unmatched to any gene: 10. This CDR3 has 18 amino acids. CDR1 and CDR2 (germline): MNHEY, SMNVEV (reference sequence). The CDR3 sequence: CASSFRQGAYNSNQPQHF. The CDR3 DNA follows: TGTGCCAGCAGTTTTCGGCAGGGGGCCTACAATAGCAATCAGCCCCAGCATTTT.

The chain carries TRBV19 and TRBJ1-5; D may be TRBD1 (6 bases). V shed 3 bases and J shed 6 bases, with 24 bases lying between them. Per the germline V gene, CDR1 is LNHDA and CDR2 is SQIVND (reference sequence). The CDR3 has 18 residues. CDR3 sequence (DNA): TGTGCCAGTAGTATTTCCTCCTCTATAGTACAGGGTGGTCAGCCCCAGCATTTT. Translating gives CASSISSSIVQGGQPQHF.

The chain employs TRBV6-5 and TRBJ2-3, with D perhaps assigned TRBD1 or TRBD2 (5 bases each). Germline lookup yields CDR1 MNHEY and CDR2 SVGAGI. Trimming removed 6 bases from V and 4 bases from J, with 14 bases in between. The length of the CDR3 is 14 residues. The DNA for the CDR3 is TGTGCCAGCAGCAGGGACCTTGAACCAGATACGCAGTATTTT. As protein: CASSRDLEPDTQYF.

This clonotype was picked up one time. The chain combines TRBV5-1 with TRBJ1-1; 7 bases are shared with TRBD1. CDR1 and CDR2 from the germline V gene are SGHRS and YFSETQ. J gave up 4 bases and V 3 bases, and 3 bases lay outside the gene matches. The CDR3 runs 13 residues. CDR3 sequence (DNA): TGCGCCAGCAGCTCACAGGGGCCCACTGAAGCTTTCTTT. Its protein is CASSSQGPTEAFF.

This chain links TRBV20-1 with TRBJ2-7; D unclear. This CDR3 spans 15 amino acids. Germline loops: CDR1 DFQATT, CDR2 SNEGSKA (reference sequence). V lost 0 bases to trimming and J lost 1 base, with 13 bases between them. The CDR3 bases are TGCAGTGCTAGAGATTCTAGGCAACCTTCCTACGAGCAGTACTTC. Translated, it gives CSARDSRQPSYEQYF.

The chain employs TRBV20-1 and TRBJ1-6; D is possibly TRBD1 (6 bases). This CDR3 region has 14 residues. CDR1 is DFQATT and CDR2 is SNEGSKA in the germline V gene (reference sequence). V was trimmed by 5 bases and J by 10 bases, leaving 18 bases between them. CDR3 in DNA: TGCAGTGCTGTTAACAGGGAAAAGGTGTCACCCCTCCACTTT. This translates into CSAVNREKVSPLHF.

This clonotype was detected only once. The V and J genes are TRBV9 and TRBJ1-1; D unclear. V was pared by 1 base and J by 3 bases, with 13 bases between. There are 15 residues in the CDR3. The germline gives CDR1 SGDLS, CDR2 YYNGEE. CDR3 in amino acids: CASSVISKGDTEAFF. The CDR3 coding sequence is TGTGCCAGCAGCGTAATAAGTAAAGGCGACACTGAAGCTTTCTTT.

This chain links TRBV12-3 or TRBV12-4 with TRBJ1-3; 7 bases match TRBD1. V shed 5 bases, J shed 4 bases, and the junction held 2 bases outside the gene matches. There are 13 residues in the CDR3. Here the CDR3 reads CASSEGQGNTIYF. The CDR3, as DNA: TGTGCCAGCAGTGAGGGACAGGGAAACACCATATATTTT.

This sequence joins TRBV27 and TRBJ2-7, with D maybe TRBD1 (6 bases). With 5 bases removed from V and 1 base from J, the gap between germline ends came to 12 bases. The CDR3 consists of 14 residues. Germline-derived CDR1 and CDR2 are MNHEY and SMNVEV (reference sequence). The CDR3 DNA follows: TGTGCCAGCAGTCCCGCACAGGGTTCCTACGAGCAGTACTTC. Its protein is CASSPAQGSYEQYF.

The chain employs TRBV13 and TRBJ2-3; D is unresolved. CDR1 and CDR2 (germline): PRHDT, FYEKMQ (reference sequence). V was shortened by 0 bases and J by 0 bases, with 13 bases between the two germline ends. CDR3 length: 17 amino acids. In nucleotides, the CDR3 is TGTGCCAGCAGCTTAGGAGGGCGACGCACTAGCACAGATACGCAGTATTTT. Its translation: CASSLGGRRTSTDTQYF.

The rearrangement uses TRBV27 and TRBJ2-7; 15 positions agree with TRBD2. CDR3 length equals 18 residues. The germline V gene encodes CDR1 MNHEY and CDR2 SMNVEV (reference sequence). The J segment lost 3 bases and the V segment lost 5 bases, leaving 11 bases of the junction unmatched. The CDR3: CASSPLRTSGRAFYEQYF. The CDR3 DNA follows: TGTGCCAGCAGTCCCCTCAGGACTAGCGGGAGGGCCTTCTACGAGCAGTACTTC.

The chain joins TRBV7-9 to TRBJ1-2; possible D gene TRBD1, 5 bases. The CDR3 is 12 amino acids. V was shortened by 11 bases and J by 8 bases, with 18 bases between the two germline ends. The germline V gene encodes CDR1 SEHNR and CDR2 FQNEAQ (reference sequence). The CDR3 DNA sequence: TGTGCCGCGAGGTCCAGGGAAAGCGGCTACACCTTC. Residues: CAARSRESGYTF.

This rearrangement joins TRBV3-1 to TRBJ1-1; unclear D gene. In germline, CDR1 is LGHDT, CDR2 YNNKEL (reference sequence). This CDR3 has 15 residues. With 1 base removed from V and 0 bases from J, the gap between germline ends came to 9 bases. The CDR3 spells CASSQAGILNTEAFF. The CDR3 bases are TGTGCCAGCAGCCAAGCCGGGATCCTGAACACTGAAGCTTTCTTT.

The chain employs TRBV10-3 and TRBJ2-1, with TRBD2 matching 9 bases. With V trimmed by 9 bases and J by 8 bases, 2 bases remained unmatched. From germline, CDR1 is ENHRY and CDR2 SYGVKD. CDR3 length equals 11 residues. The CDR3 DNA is TGTGCCATTAGCGGGAGACATGAGCAGTTCTTC. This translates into CAISGRHEQFF.

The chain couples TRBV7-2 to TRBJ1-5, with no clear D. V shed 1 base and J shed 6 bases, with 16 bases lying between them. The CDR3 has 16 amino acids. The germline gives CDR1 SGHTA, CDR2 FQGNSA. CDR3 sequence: CASSLVTGGLGQPQHF. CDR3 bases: TGTGCCAGCAGCTTAGTTACGGGCGGGTTAGGTCAGCCCCAGCATTTT.

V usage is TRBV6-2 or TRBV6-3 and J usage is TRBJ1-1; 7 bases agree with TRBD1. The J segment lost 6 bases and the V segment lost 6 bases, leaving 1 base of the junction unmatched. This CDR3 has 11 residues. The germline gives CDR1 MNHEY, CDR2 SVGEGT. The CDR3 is CASRQGPEAFF. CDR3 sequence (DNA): TGTGCCAGCAGACAGGGGCCTGAAGCTTTCTTT.

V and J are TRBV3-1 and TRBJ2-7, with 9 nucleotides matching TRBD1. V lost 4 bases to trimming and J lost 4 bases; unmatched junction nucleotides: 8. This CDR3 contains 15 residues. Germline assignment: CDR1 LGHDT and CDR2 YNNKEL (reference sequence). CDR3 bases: TGTGCCAGCAGCCCGTACGGGACAGGGATGTACGAGCAGTACTTC. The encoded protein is CASSPYGTGMYEQYF.

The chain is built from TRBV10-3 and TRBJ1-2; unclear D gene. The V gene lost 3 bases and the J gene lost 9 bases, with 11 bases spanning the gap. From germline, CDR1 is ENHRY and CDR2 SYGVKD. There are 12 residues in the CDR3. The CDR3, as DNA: TGTGCCATCAGTGATGTAAAGGAGCGCTACACCTTC. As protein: CAISDVKERYTF.

CDR3 protein: CSVVRTGNTIYF. The DNA for the CDR3 is TGCAGCGTTGTCCGCACGGGAAACACCATATATTTT. The rearrangement joins TRBV29-1 to TRBJ1-3; the D is unclear. V lost 4 bases and J 4 bases, leaving 8 bases between the germline ends. The CDR3 sequence is 12 residues long. Germline CDR1 is SQVTM and CDR2 is ANQGSEA.

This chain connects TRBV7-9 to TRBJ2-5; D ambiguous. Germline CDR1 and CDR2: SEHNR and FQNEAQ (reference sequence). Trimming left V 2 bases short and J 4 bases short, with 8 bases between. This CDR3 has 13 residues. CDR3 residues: CASSLSSIETQYF. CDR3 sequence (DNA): TGTGCCAGCAGCTTAAGTTCTATAGAGACCCAGTACTTC.

Written as DNA, the CDR3 is TGTGCCAGCAGCCAAATACAGGGAGGGTACGAGCAGTACTTC. It translates to CASSQIQGGYEQYF. The chain employs TRBV3-1 and TRBJ2-7; tentative D call: TRBD2 (7 bases). The CDR3 is 14 amino acids. Germline V gives CDR1 LGHDT, CDR2 YNNKEL (reference sequence). The V end lost 2 bases, the J end lost 4 bases, and 12 bases lay between the germline ends.

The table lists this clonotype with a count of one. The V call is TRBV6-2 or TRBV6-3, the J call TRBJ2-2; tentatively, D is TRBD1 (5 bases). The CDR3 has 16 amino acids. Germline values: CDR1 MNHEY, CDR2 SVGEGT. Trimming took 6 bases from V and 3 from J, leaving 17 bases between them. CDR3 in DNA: TGTGCCAGCAGCAAAGGGTCGTCAGGGTACACCGGGGAGCTGTTTTTT. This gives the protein CASSKGSSGYTGELFF.